These 11 T cell receptor beta chains were sequenced from one sample in a study of shared clonotypes between healthy human individuals. Profiling relied on immunoSEQ multiplex PCR, and the TCRdb table lists in-frame clones only, not all of them. The sample lists hundreds of thousands of clones; 96% were seen once. What was sequenced was naive CD4+ T cells sorted from blood. Subset defined: CD45RA+ positively selected. The receptors stem from a woman aged 25 to 39 in good health.

The rearrangement uses TRBV27 and TRBJ1-1; D not resolved. CDR3 length: 11 amino acids. CDR1 MNHEY and CDR2 SMNVEV come from the germline V gene (reference sequence). V was pared by 5 bases and J by 6 bases, with 7 bases between. CDR3 protein: CASSLLPEAFF. The CDR3 DNA reads TGTGCCAGCAGTCTCCTCCCTGAAGCTTTCTTT.

This sequence joins TRBV30 and TRBJ2-7; 14 bases are a match to TRBD2. Trimming took 2 bases from V and 4 from J; bases not matched to a gene: 7. Germline assignment: CDR1 GTSNPN and CDR2 SVGIG (reference sequence). The length of the CDR3 is 16 residues. This CDR3 is CAWSTPGLAGVYEQYF. The DNA of the CDR3 is TGTGCCTGGAGTACCCCGGGACTAGCGGGAGTATACGAGCAGTACTTC.

CDR3 coding DNA: TGCGCCAGCAGCCAAGTACAGGGGGGCATAGAGACCCAGTACTTC. This gives the protein CASSQVQGGIETQYF. The V gene is TRBV4-1, the J gene TRBJ2-5; 8 nucleotides match TRBD1. The germline CDR1 and CDR2 sequences are MGHRA and YSYEKL. The CDR3 loop spans 15 amino acids. The V and J ends lost 1 base and 4 bases, in that order; junction bases with no gene match: 5.

The rearrangement joins TRBV6-5 to TRBJ1-5; no firm D call. CDR1 and CDR2 (germline): MNHEY, SVGAGI. This CDR3 spans 15 amino acids. The V and J ends lost 6 bases and 0 bases respectively, with 12 bases between them. The CDR3 sequence is CASRPGDYSNQPQHF. In nucleotides, the CDR3 is TGTGCCAGCAGGCCTGGGGATTATAGCAATCAGCCCCAGCATTTT.

The rearrangement links TRBV5-1 to TRBJ1-5; a weak D match, TRBD1 (5 bases). This CDR3 spans 15 amino acids. The germline CDR1 and CDR2 sequences are SGHRS and YFSETQ. The V end was cut by 2 bases, the J end by 0 bases, with 9 bases between. DNA for the CDR3: TGCGCCAGCAGCTTAGGGGACCCTAGCAATCAGCCCCAGCATTTT. This translates into CASSLGDPSNQPQHF. Complete variable domain (other parts from reference TRBV5-1 and TRBJ1-5): KAGVTQTPRYLIKTRGQQVTLSCSPISGHRSVSWYQQTPGQGLQFLFEYFSETQRNKGNFPGRFSGRQFSNSRSEMNVSTLELGDSALYLCASSLGDPSNQPQHFGDGTRLSIL.

This clone has just one count. Here the CDR3 DNA reads TGTGCCAGTAGTATAGCTAGAGTGGGTTACAATGAGCAGTTCTTC. It specifies CASSIARVGYNEQFF. The rearrangement uses TRBV19 and TRBJ2-1; D is uncertain. V was pared by 1 base and J by 4 bases, with 11 bases between. Germline V CDR1 and CDR2: LNHDA, SQIVND (reference sequence). The CDR3 has 15 residues.

V and J are TRBV28 and TRBJ1-2; a possible D gene is TRBD1 (6 bases). Trimming stripped 8 bases from V and 7 bases from J, with 11 bases between. Germline V gene sequence: CDR1 MDHEN, CDR2 SYDVKM. This CDR3 region has 11 residues. CDR3 sequence (DNA): TGTGCCAGCTCGCGGGGGCTTGGCTACACCTTC. It translates to CASSRGLGYTF.

The count of this clone is one. The chain carries TRBV19 and TRBJ2-7, with TRBD2 identical over 8 bases. Germline-derived CDR1 and CDR2 are LNHDA and SQIVND (reference sequence). The CDR3 covers 15 residues. V gave up 4 bases and J gave up 3 bases; unmatched junction bases: 8. CDR3 DNA: TGTGCCAGTAGTACTACCGGGACTAGAGGCTACGAGCAGTACTTC. Encoded protein: CASSTTGTRGYEQYF.

The genes are TRBV28 and TRBJ2-1; 8 bases are a match to TRBD2. V gave up 2 bases and J gave up 3 bases; unmatched junction bases: 0. Germline-derived CDR1 and CDR2 are MDHEN and SYDVKM. The CDR3 spans 14 residues. CDR3 protein: CASSLAGGYNEQFF. CDR3 in DNA: TGTGCCAGCAGTTTAGCGGGAGGCTACAATGAGCAGTTCTTC.

CDR3 protein: CASSLGYSGSTSGANVLTF. CDR3 nucleotide sequence: TGCGCCAGCAGCTTGGGATATAGCGGGTCAACTTCTGGGGCCAACGTCCTGACTTTC. This chain links TRBV5-1 with TRBJ2-6; 7 nucleotides align to TRBD2. CDR3 length equals 19 residues. Germline CDR1 reads SGHRS; CDR2 reads YFSETQ. The V and J ends lost 0 bases and 1 base, in that order; junction bases with no gene match: 10.

V gene TRBV20-1 combines with J gene TRBJ1-2; possible D gene TRBD1, 5 bases. V shed 5 bases and J shed 4 bases, with 8 bases lying between them. The CDR3 is 11 amino acids. Looked up from germline, CDR1 is DFQATT and CDR2 is SNEGSKA (reference sequence). DNA for the CDR3: TGCAGTGCTGCCGGGACCTATGGCTACACCTTC. This sequence encodes CSAAGTYGYTF.